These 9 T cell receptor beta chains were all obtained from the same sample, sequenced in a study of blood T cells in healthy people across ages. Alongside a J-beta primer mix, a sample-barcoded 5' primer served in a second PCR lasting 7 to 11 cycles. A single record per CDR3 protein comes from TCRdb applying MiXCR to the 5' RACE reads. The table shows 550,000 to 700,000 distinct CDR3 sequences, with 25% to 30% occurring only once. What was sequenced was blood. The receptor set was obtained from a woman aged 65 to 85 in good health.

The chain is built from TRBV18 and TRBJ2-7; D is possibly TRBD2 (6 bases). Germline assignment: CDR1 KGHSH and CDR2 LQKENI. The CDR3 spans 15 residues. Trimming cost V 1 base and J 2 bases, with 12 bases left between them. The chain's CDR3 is CASSPRGLDAYEQYF. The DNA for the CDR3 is TGTGCCAGCTCACCACGGGGACTGGACGCCTACGAGCAGTACTTC.

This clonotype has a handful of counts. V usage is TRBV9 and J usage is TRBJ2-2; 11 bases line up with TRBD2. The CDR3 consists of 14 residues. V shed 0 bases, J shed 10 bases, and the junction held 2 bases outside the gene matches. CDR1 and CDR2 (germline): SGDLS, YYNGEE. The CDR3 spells CASSVDSGGAELFF. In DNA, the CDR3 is TGTGCCAGCAGCGTAGATAGCGGGGGGGCGGAGCTGTTTTTT. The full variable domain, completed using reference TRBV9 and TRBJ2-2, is DSGVTQTPKHLITATGQRVTLRCSPRSGDLSVYWYQQSLDQGLQFLIQYYNGEERAKGNILERFSAQQFPDLHSELNLSSLELGDSALYFCASSVDSGGAELFFGEGSRLTVL.

CDR3 nucleotides: TGTGCCAGCGAGACGGGACAGGGTATTCATGAGCAGTTCTTC. Its protein product is CASETGQGIHEQFF. This chain uses TRBV21-1 with TRBJ2-1; the D call in the table, TRBD1, was not verified against the DNA. TRBV21-1 is designated a pseudogene. The CDR3 is 14 residues long.

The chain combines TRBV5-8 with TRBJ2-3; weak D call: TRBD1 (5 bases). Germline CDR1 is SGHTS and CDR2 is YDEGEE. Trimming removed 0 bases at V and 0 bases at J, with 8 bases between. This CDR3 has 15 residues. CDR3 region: CASSLDRPSTDTQYF. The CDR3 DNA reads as TGTGCCAGCAGCTTGGACAGGCCAAGCACAGATACGCAGTATTTT.

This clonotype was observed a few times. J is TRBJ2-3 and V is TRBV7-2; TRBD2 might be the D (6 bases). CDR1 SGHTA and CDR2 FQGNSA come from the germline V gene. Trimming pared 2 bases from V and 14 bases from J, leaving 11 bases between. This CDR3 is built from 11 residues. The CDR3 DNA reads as TGTGCCAGCAGCTTAATGACCGGGGGGTATTTT. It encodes CASSLMTGGYF. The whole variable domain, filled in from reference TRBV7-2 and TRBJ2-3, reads GAGVSQSPSNKVTEKGKDVELRCDPISGHTALYWYRQSLGQGLEFLIYFQGNSAPDKSGLPSDRFSAERTGGSVSTLTIQRTQQEDSAVYLCASSLMTGGYFGPGTRLTVL.

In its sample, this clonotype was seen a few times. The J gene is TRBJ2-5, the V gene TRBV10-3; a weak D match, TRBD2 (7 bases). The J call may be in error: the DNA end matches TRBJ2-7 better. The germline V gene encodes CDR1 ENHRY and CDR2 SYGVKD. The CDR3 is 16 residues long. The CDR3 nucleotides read TGTGCCATCAGTGCCGGGGCGGGGGACACGCCGTCCGAGCAGTACTTC. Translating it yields CAISAGAGDTPSEQYF.

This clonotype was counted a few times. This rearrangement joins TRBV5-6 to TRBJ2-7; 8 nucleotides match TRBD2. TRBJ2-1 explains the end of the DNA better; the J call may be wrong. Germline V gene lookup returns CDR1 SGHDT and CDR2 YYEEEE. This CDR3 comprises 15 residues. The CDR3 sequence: CASSLAGGFDNEQFF. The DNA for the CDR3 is TGTGCCAGCAGCTTGGCGGGGGGGTTCGACAATGAGCAGTTCTTC.

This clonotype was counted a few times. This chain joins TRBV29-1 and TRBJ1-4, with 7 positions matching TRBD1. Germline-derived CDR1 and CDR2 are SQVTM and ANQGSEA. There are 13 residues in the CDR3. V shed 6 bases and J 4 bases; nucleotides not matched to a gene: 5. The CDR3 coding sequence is TGCAGCGTGATGGGACAGCTTAATGAAAAACTGTTTTTT. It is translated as CSVMGQLNEKLFF.

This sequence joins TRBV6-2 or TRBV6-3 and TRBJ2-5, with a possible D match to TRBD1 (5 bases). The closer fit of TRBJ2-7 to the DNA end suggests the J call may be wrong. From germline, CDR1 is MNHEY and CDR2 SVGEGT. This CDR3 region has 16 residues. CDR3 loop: CASSLRSGKSSYEQYF. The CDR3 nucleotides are TGTGCCAGCAGTTTACGATCAGGGAAGAGCTCCTACGAGCAGTACTTC.